The clone carrying this T cell receptor beta chain was seen repeatedly, ten times or more. No antigen is known for it. The CDR3 runs 11 residues. Germline V gene data show CDR1 as MNHNS and CDR2 as SASEGT. V was shortened by 8 bases and J by 4 bases, with 8 bases between the two germline ends. TCR beta CDR3 regions were amplified from RNA. First-round RT-PCR of the TCR CDR3 relied on the HTBI primer set. MiXCR, applied by TCRdb to the multiplex PCR reads, yields one record per CDR3 protein. Of under 400,000 distinct CDR3 sequences listed, 15% to 20% were seen once; the top ten hold roughly a sixth. The data were taken from a study of T cells in Graves' hyperthyroidism and ophthalmopathy. Study results and limitations: Median prediction lead before ophthalmopathy onset was about 6.7 months with the model.

Sequenced input: blood. The J gene is TRBJ2-5, the V gene TRBV6-1; D unresolved. The TCR sequence derives from a woman in her thirties or forties with Graves' ophthalmopathy. The CDR3 region has the DNA TGTGCCAGCTCGTTCCCAGAGACCCAGTACTTC. Translation: CASSFPETQYF.